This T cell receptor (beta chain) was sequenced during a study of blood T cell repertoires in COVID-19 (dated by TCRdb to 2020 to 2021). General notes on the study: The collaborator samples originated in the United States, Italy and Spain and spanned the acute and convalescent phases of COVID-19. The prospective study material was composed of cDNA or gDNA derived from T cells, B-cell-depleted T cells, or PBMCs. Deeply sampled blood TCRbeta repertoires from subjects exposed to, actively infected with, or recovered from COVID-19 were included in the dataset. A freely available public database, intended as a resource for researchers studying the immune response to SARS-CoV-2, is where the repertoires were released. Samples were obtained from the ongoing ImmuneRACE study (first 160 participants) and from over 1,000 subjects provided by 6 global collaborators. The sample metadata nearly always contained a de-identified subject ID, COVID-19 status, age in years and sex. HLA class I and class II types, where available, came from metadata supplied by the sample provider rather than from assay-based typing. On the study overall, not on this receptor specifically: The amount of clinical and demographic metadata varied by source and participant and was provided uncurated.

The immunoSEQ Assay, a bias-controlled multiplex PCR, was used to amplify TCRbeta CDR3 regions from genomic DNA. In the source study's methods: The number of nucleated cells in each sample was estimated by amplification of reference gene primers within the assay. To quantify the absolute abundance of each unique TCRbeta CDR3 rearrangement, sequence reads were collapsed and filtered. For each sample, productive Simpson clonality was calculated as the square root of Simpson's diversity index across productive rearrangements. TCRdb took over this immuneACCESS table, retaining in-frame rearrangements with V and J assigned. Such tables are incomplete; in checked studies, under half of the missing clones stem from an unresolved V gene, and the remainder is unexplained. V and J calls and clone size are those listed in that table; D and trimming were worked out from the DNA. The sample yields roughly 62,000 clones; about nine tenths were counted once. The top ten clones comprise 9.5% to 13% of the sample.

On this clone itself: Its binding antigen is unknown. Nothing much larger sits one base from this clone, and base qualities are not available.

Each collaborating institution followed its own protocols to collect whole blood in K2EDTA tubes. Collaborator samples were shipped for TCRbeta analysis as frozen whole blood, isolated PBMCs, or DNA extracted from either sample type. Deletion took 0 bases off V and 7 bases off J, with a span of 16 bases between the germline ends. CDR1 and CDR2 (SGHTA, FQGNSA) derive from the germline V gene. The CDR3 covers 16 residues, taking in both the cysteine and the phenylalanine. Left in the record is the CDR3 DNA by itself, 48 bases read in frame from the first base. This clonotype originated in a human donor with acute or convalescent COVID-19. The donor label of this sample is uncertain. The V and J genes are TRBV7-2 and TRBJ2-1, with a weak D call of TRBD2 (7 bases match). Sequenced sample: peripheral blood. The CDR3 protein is CASSLAGGGDLNEQFF. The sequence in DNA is TGTGCCAGCAGCTTAGCGGGCGGGGGCGACCTTAATGAGCAGTTCTTC.